This TCR beta chain was sequenced in a study of T cells in localized non-small cell lung cancer. The table lists this clone with a few counts. TCRdb keeps only in-frame clones here, not all; method: immunoSEQ multiplex PCR. The sample consists of tens of thousands of clones, approximately 80% of them appearing once. Looked up from germline, CDR1 is MGHRA and CDR2 is YSYEKL. V lost 1 base, J lost 0 bases, and 13 bases lay in between. The CDR3 consists of 17 residues. The material was peripheral blood, obtained before any cancer treatment. The chain couples TRBV4-1 to TRBJ1-3; tentative D call: TRBD1 (6 bases). The TCR was taken from a female donor at least 60 years old with stage II squamous cell lung carcinoma. CDR3 amino acids: CASSQGGGLRSGNTIYF. The CDR3 region has the DNA TGCGCCAGCAGCCAAGGAGGGGGGCTCCGCTCTGGAAACACCATATATTTT.